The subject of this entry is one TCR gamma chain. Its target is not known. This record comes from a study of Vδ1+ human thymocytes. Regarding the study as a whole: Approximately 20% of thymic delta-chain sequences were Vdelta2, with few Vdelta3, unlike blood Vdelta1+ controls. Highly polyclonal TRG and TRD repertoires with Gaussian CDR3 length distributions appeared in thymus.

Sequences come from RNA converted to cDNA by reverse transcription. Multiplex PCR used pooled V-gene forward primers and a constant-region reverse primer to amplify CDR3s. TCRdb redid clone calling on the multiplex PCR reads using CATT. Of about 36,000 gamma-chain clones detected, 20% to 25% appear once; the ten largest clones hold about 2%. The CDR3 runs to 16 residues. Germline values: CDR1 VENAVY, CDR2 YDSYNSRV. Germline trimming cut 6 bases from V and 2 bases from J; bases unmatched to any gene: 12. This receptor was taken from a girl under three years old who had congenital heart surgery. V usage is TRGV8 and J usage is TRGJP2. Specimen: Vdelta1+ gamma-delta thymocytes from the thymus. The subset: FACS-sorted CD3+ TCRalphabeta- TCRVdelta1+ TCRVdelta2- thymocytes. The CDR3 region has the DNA TGTGCCACCTGGTCCCATCTTGGGAGTAGTGATTGGATCAAGACGTTT. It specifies CATWSHLGSSDWIKTF.